The subject of this entry is one T cell receptor beta chain. No antigen is known for it. Cultured CD4+ T cells had their DNA profiled by the Oncomine TCR Beta short-read assay. From cultured CD4+ T cells, genomic DNA was extracted. In TCRdb, the PCR reads were re-called with MiXCR into one record per CDR3 protein. The data hold about 13,000 distinct CDR3 sequences, with around 38% observed a single time. Regarding treatment: 10-day PBMC culture with coronavirus spike peptide pools or control peptides (ViraFEST assay). Expansion of antigen-specific T cells with peptide pools by ViraFEST preceded sequencing of TCRs. The germline CDR1 and CDR2 sequences are LNHDA and SQIVND (reference sequence). The CDR3 has 13 amino acids. Trimming removed 5 bases from V and 1 base from J, with 8 bases in between. These data belong to a study of vaccination and CD4 T cells after COVID-19.

This sequence originates from a human donor who had recovered from COVID-19. The specimen was CD4+ T cells from blood, cultured in vitro, collected after SARS-CoV-2 vaccination. The rearrangement joins TRBV19 to TRBJ2-5; unclear D gene. CDR3 sequence reads: CASSSGFQETQYF. The DNA of the CDR3 is TGTGCCAGTAGTTCAGGATTCCAAGAGACCCAGTACTTC. Combining the CDR3 with reference TRBV19 and TRBJ2-5 gives the whole variable domain DGGITQSPKYLFRKEGQNVTLSCEQNLNHDAMYWYRQDPGQGLRLIYYSQIVNDFQKGDIAEGYSVSREKKESFPLTVTSAQKNPTAFYLCASSSGFQETQYFGPGTRLLVL.